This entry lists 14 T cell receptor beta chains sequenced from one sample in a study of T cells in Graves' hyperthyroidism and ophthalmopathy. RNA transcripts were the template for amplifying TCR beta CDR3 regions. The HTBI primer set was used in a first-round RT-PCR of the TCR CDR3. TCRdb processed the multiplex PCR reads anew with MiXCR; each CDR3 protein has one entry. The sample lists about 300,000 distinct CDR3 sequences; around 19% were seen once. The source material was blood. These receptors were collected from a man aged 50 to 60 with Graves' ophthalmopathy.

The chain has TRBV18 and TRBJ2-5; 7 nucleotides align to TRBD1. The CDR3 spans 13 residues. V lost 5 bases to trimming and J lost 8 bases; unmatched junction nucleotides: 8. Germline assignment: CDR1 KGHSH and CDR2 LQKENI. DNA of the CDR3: TGTGCCAGCTCAATCCGGACAGGCGAAACCCAGTACTTC. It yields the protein CASSIRTGETQYF.

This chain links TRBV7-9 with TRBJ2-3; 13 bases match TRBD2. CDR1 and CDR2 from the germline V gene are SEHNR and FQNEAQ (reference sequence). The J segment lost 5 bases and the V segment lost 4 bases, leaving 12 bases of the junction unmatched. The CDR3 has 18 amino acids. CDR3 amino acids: CASSSPTSGRGNGDTQYF. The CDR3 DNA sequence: TGTGCCAGCAGCTCCCCTACTAGCGGGAGGGGTAATGGAGATACGCAGTATTTT. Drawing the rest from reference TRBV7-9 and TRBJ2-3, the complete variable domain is DTGVSQNPRHKITKRGQNVTFRCDPISEHNRLYWYRQTLGQGPEFLTYFQNEAQLEKSRLLSDRFSAERPKGSFSTLEIQRTEQGDSAMYLCASSSPTSGRGNGDTQYFGPGTRLTVL.

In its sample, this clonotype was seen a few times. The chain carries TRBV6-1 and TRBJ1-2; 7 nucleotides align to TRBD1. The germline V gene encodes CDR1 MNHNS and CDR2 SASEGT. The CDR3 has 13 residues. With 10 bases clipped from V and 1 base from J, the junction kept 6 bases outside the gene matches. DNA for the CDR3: TGTGCCACCAAGGGGACAGATAACTATGGCTACACCTTC. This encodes CATKGTDNYGYTF.

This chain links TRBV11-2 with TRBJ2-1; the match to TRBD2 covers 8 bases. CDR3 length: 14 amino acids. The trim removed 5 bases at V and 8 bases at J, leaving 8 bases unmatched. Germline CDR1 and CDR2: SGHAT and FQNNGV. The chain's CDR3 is CASSIHSGTYEQFF. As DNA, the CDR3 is TGTGCCAGCAGCATTCATAGCGGGACCTATGAGCAGTTCTTC.

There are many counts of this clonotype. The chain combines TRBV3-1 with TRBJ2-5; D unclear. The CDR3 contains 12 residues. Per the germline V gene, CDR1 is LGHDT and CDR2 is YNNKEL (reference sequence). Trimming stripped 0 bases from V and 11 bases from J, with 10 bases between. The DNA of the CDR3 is TGTGCCAGCAGCCAAGATCGCGACCTTCAGTACTTC. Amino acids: CASSQDRDLQYF.

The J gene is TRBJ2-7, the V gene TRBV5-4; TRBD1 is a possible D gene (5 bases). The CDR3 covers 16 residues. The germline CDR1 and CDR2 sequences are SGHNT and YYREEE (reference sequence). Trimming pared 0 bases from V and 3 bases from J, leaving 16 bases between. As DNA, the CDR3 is TGTGCCAGCAGCTTGGCCCTTCTAGGGGCGGACTACGAGCAGTACTTC. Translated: CASSLALLGADYEQYF.

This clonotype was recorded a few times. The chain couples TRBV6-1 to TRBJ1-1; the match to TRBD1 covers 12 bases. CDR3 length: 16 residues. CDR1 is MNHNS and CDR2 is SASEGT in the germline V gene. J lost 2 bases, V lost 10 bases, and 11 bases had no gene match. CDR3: CATLMPGTGGNTEAFF. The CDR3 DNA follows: TGTGCCACTCTGATGCCCGGGACAGGGGGCAACACTGAAGCTTTCTTT.

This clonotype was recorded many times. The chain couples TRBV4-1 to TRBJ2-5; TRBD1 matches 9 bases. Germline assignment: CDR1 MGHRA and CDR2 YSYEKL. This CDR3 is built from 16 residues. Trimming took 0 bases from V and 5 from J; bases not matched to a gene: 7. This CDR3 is CASSQDPGQGTETQYF. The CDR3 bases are TGCGCCAGCAGCCAAGATCCCGGACAGGGGACCGAGACCCAGTACTTC.

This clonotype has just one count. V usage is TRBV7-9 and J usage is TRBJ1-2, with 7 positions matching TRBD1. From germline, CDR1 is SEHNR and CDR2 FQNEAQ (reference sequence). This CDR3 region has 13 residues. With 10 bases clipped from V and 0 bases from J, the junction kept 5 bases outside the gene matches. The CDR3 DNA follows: TGTGCCACCATGGACAGGCCTAACTATGGCTACACCTTC. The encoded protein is CATMDRPNYGYTF.

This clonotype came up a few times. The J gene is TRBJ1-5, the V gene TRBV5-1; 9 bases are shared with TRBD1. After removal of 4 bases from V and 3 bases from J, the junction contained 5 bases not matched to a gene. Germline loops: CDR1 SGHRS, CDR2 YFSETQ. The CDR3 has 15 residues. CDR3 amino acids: CASSVTGGPNQPQHF. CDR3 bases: TGCGCCAGCAGCGTGACAGGGGGACCCAATCAGCCCCAGCATTTT.

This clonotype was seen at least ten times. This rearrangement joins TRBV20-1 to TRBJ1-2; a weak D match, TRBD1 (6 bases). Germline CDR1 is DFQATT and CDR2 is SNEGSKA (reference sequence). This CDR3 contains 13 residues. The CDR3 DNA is TGCAGCACGAGAGACAGGATAGACTATGGCTACACCTTC. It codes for CSTRDRIDYGYTF.

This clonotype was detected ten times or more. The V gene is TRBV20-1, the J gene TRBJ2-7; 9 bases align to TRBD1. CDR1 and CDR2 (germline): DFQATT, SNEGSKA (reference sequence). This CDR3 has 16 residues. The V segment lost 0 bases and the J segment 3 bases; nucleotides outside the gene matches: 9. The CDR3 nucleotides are TGCAGTGCTAGAGACCCTCGGACAGGGGATTTCTACGAGCAGTACTTC. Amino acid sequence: CSARDPRTGDFYEQYF.

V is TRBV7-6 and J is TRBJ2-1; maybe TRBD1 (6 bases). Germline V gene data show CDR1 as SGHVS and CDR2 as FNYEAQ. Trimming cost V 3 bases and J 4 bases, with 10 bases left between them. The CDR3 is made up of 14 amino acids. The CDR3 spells CASSFSDSYNEQFF. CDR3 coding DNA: TGTGCCAGCAGCTTCTCGGACAGTTACAATGAGCAGTTCTTC.

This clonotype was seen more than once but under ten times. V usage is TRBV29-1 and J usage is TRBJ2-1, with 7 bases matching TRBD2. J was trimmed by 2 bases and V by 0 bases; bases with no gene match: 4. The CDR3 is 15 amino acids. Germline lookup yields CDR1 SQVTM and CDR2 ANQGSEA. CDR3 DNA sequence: TGCAGCGTTGAAGACCGACTAGCTGCCTACAATGAGCAGTTCTTC. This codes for CSVEDRLAAYNEQFF.